The 27 T cell receptor beta chains below come from one sample, sequenced in a study of T cell responses to AZD1222 COVID-19 vaccine. This table comes from immunoSEQ multiplex PCR, and its TCRdb copy is limited to in-frame clones, with some not included. In the table there are fewer than 200,000 clones, just over 85% of which are singletons. The specimen was peripheral blood, collected on day 0 of AZD1222 vaccination. The origin of the receptors is an adult in good health.

The chain employs TRBV5-6 and TRBJ1-5, with TRBD1 matching 10 bases. CDR1 is SGHDT and CDR2 is YYEEEE in the germline V gene. The J segment lost 1 base and the V segment lost 4 bases, leaving 5 bases of the junction unmatched. There are 16 residues in the CDR3. This CDR3 is CASSAGTGASNQPQHF. The CDR3 nucleotides are TGTGCCAGCAGCGCCGGGACAGGGGCGAGCAATCAGCCCCAGCATTTT.

This sequence joins TRBV3-1 (or the pseudogene TRBV3-2) and TRBJ2-3; maybe TRBD2 (5 bases). CDR3 size: 16 residues. The germline CDR1 and CDR2 sequences are LGHDT and YNNKEL (reference sequence). The V and J ends lost 0 bases and 2 bases respectively, with 12 bases between them. DNA for the CDR3: TGTGCCAGCAGCCAAGAACTAGGAGCCCCCACAGATACGCAGTATTTT. It translates to CASSQELGAPTDTQYF.

This chain joins TRBV11-3 and TRBJ2-1, with 10 bases fitting TRBD2. The trim removed 1 base at V and 7 bases at J, leaving 10 bases unmatched. The CDR3 loop spans 17 amino acids. The germline V gene has CDR1 SGHNT and CDR2 YENEEA. CDR3 amino acids: CASSLVGTAGGLNEQFF. CDR3 nucleotides: TGTGCCAGCAGCTTAGTCGGGACAGCGGGGGGGCTAAATGAGCAGTTCTTC.

This sequence joins TRBV28 and TRBJ2-7, with 12 bases fitting TRBD1. This CDR3 has 16 amino acids. The V and J ends lost 4 bases and 0 bases, in that order; junction bases with no gene match: 4. CDR1 is MDHEN and CDR2 is SYDVKM in the germline V gene. CDR3 nucleotide sequence: TGTGCCAGCAGTTCCCGGGACAGGGGGCTCTCCTACGAGCAGTACTTC. Translated, it gives CASSSRDRGLSYEQYF.

This clone has a handful of counts. This rearrangement joins TRBV14 to TRBJ2-5; 10 bases are shared with TRBD2. V dropped 0 bases and J dropped 0; count of bases not matched to a gene: 4. The CDR3 consists of 17 residues. Germline CDR1 reads SGHDN; CDR2 reads FVKESK. CDR3 amino acids: CASSQDYSGRYQETQYF. CDR3 in DNA: TGTGCCAGCAGCCAAGATTATAGCGGGAGGTACCAAGAGACCCAGTACTTC.

The chain couples TRBV4-2 to TRBJ1-6; D is unclear. This CDR3 is 18 amino acids long. V lost 0 bases, J lost 10 bases, and 22 bases lay in between. Germline lookup yields CDR1 LGHNA and CDR2 YNFKEQ. The CDR3 region has the DNA TGTGCCAGCAGCCAAGAAGGCGTTGGAAGCTCATGGCCCTCACCCCTCCACTTT. It translates to CASSQEGVGSSWPSPLHF.

J is TRBJ2-2 and V is TRBV9; possibly TRBD1 for D (5 bases). V lost 1 base and J lost 5, with 21 bases in between. CDR3 size: 18 residues. Per the germline V gene, CDR1 is SGDLS and CDR2 is YYNGEE. The CDR3 reads CASSVFKTLGVGTGELFF. The CDR3 DNA reads as TGTGCCAGCAGCGTATTCAAAACCCTAGGGGTTGGGACCGGGGAGCTGTTTTTT.

The J gene is TRBJ2-7, the V gene TRBV5-1; 10 bases fit TRBD1. V gave up 2 bases and J gave up 3 bases; unmatched junction bases: 5. In germline, CDR1 is SGHRS, CDR2 YFSETQ. This CDR3 contains 15 residues. In nucleotides, the CDR3 is TGCGCCAGCAGCTTTGGGGGACAGGGGAGCTACGAGCAGTACTTC. This sequence encodes CASSFGGQGSYEQYF.

The chain employs TRBV19 and TRBJ1-5; 9 nucleotides agree with TRBD1. Germline V gives CDR1 LNHDA, CDR2 SQIVND (reference sequence). The ends lost 5 bases at V and 4 bases at J; junction bases unmatched: 6. This CDR3 comprises 15 residues. The CDR3 sequence is CASSLTGQGNQPQHF. For the CDR3, the DNA is TGTGCCAGTAGTCTCACGGGACAGGGTAATCAGCCCCAGCATTTT.

As DNA, the CDR3 is TGTGCCAGCAGTTTGACTAGCGGGGGCTACGAGCAGTACTTC. Translation: CASSLTSGGYEQYF. The rearrangement uses TRBV6-2 or TRBV6-3 and TRBJ2-7; 12 bases fit TRBD2. The CDR3 length is 14 residues. With 4 bases clipped from V and 3 bases from J, the junction kept 1 base outside the gene matches. The germline V gene encodes CDR1 MNHEY and CDR2 SVGEGT.

This chain uses TRBV6-5 with TRBJ1-4; D might be TRBD1 (6 bases). V was trimmed by 8 bases and J by 10 bases, leaving 14 bases between them. The germline V gene encodes CDR1 MNHEY and CDR2 SVGAGI. This CDR3 comprises 12 residues. The CDR3 nucleotides are TGTGCCAGCTCCCGGCGAGGGGGAAAACTGTTTTTT. It encodes CASSRRGGKLFF.

The rearrangement links TRBV19 to TRBJ1-1; possibly TRBD1 for D (6 bases). This CDR3 comprises 13 residues. Per germline, CDR1 LNHDA and CDR2 SQIVND (reference sequence). The V end lost 5 bases, the J end lost 1 base, and 8 bases lay between the germline ends. The CDR3 is CASSQGRNTEAFF. CDR3 in DNA: TGTGCCAGTAGTCAGGGGCGGAACACTGAAGCTTTCTTT.

The V call is TRBV5-5, the J call TRBJ2-7; 11 bases fit TRBD1. V was clipped by 6 bases and J by 0 bases; unmatched bases: 11. Germline loops: CDR1 SGHKS, CDR2 YYEKEE (reference sequence). CDR3 length: 17 amino acids. DNA for the CDR3: TGTGCCAGCACCCGGGACAGGGGGGCCTCTAACTCCTACGAGCAGTACTTC. Translation: CASTRDRGASNSYEQYF. Looking up the rest from reference TRBV5-5 and TRBJ2-7 gives the full variable domain: DAGVTQSPTHLIKTRGQQVTLRCSPISGHKSVSWYQQVLGQGPQFIFQYYEKEERGRGNFPDRFSARQFPNYSSELNVNALLLGDSALYLCASTRDRGASNSYEQYFGPGTRLTVT.

This clone has just a few counts. For the CDR3, the DNA is TGTGCCAGCAGCTTGGGTGGACGGGCTGAAGCTTTCTTT. Residues: CASSLGGRAEAFF. This chain uses TRBV7-2 with TRBJ1-1, with D unclear. The germline V gene has CDR1 SGHTA and CDR2 FQGNSA. The CDR3 has 13 residues. Trimming left V 3 bases short and J 6 bases short, with 11 bases between.

J is TRBJ2-3 and V is TRBV7-9; 8 bases line up with TRBD1. Germline V gene lookup returns CDR1 SEHNR and CDR2 FQNEAQ (reference sequence). J lost 4 bases, V lost 8 bases, and 8 bases had no gene match. This CDR3 contains 14 residues. CDR3 coding DNA: TGTGCCAGCTCAGGGGGCGCGAGGGCAGATACGCAGTATTTT. Protein sequence: CASSGGARADTQYF.

CDR3 amino acids: CAISEYNSNQPQHF. CDR3 coding DNA: TGTGCCATCAGTGAGTACAATAGCAATCAGCCCCAGCATTTT. The chain combines TRBV10-3 with TRBJ1-5; D gene uncertain. Trimming cost V 1 base and J 0 bases, with 4 bases left between them. The CDR3 loop spans 14 amino acids. Germline values: CDR1 ENHRY, CDR2 SYGVKD.

V usage is TRBV9 and J usage is TRBJ1-2; D is uncertain. Trimming pared 0 bases from V and 0 bases from J, leaving 12 bases between. The germline CDR1 and CDR2 sequences are SGDLS and YYNGEE. There are 16 residues in the CDR3. The CDR3 nucleotides are TGTGCCAGCAGCGTAGCTAAGCAGGATACTAACTATGGCTACACCTTC. Its protein is CASSVAKQDTNYGYTF.

This clone has more than one count but fewer than ten. CDR3 nucleotides: TGTGCCAGCAGCTCCCGACAGAACCAAGAGACCCAGTACTTC. It encodes CASSSRQNQETQYF. J is TRBJ2-5 and V is TRBV7-6, with D possibly matching TRBD1 (5 bases). Germline loops: CDR1 SGHVS, CDR2 FNYEAQ. This CDR3 contains 14 residues. V shed 4 bases and J shed 0 bases, with 9 bases lying between them.

In DNA, the CDR3 is TGTGCCAGCAGCAGGGACAGGGGGCCCGGTGGCTACACCTTC. As protein: CASSRDRGPGGYTF. The chain is built from TRBV7-2 and TRBJ1-2; TRBD1 matches at 12 bases. Looked up from germline, CDR1 is SGHTA and CDR2 is FQGNSA. The CDR3 is 14 amino acids. The ends lost 5 bases at V and 7 bases at J; junction bases unmatched: 5.

The rearrangement joins TRBV10-1 to TRBJ2-3; D may be TRBD2 (6 bases). The length of the CDR3 is 15 residues. Trimming left V 4 bases short and J 0 bases short, with 11 bases between. Germline V CDR1 and CDR2: WNHNN, SYGVQD (reference sequence). Here the CDR3 reads CASSGTSLSTDTQYF. Here the CDR3 DNA reads TGCGCCAGCAGTGGAACTAGCCTTAGCACAGATACGCAGTATTTT.

V usage is TRBV30 and J usage is TRBJ2-2, with 7 bases aligning to TRBD1. Germline V gene lookup returns CDR1 GTSNPN and CDR2 SVGIG (reference sequence). The CDR3 length is 15 residues. V lost 8 bases to trimming and J lost 0 bases; unmatched junction nucleotides: 9. CDR3 loop: CARTRTGSNTGELFF. The DNA of the CDR3 is TGTGCCCGAACCCGGACAGGTTCGAACACCGGGGAGCTGTTTTTT.

The V call is TRBV2, the J call TRBJ1-1; D remains ambiguous. Germline V gene data show CDR1 as SNHLY and CDR2 as FYNNEI. Trimming took 3 bases from V and 6 from J, leaving 11 bases between them. The CDR3 has 13 amino acids. The DNA for the CDR3 is TGTGCCAGCAGTGATAAGTCTGTCCCTGAAGCTTTCTTT. Amino acid sequence: CASSDKSVPEAFF.

A word on this clone: Germline and junction disagree at one end, which may indicate a read error. This CDR3 is CASSPEGYSEQFF. The CDR3 DNA reads as TGTGCCAGCTCCCCGGAGGGGTACAGTGAGCAGTTCTTC. The chain joins TRBV18 to TRBJ2-1; D possibly corresponds to TRBD2 (6 bases). CDR1 KGHSH and CDR2 LQKENI come from the germline V gene. This CDR3 spans 13 amino acids.

Only a few counts were recorded for this clone. The chain combines TRBV12-3 or TRBV12-4 with TRBJ1-1; D not resolved. The CDR3 runs 13 residues. The germline V and J ends were trimmed by 1 base and 1 base, with 4 bases remaining between them. CDR3 in amino acids: CASSLGPNTEAFF. CDR3 in DNA: TGTGCCAGCAGTTTAGGGCCGAACACTGAAGCTTTCTTT.

The CDR3, as DNA: TGTGCCAGCAGCGTAGGGGTGCAGGGTGAAAAACTGTTTTTT. Translation gives CASSVGVQGEKLFF. J is TRBJ1-4 and V is TRBV9; TRBD1 is a possible D gene (5 bases). This CDR3 has 14 residues. CDR1 and CDR2 from the germline V gene are SGDLS and YYNGEE. V was pared by 0 bases and J by 7 bases, with 10 bases between.

This clone showed up just once. J is TRBJ1-6 and V is TRBV5-1, with 9 nucleotides matching TRBD1. Germline values: CDR1 SGHRS, CDR2 YFSETQ. There are 15 residues in the CDR3. After removal of 4 bases from V and 3 bases from J, the junction contained 2 bases not matched to a gene. The CDR3 is CASSQGQGYNSPLHF. CDR3 nucleotide sequence: TGCGCCAGCAGCCAGGGACAGGGCTATAATTCACCCCTCCACTTT.

The rearrangement uses TRBV2 and TRBJ1-4, with D perhaps matching TRBD1 (6 bases). The germline V and J ends were trimmed by 3 bases and 8 bases, with 19 bases remaining between them. Germline V gene lookup returns CDR1 SNHLY and CDR2 FYNNEI. The CDR3 loop spans 16 amino acids. DNA for the CDR3: TGTGCCAGCAGTGATAGGGCGGGGGGCGCAAGAGAAAAACTGTTTTTT. Its translation: CASSDRAGGAREKLFF.